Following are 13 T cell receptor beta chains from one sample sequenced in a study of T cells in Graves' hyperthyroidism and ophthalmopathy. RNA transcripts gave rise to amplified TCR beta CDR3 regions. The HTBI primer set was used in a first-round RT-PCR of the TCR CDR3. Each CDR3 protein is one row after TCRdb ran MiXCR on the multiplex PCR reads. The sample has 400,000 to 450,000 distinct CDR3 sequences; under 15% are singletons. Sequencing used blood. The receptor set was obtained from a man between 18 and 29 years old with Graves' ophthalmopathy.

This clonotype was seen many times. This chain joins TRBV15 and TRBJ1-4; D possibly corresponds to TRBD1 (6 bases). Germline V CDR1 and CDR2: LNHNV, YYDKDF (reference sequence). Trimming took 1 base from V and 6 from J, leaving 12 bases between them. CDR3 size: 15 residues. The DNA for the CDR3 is TGTGCCACCAGCAGAGCCACAGGGTTGGATGAAAAACTGTTTTTT. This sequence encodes CATSRATGLDEKLFF.

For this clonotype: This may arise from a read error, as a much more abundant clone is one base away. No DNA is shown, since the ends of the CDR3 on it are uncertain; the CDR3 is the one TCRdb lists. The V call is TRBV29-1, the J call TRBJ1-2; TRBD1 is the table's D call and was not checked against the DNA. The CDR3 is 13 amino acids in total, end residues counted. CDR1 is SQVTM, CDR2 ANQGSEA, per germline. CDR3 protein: CSGGGAADYGCTF.

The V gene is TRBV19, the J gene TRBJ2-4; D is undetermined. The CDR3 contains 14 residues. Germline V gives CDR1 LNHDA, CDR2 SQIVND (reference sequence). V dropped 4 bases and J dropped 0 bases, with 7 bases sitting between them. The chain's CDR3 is CASSTLLAKNIQYF. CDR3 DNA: TGTGCCAGTAGTACACTGCTAGCCAAAAACATTCAGTACTTC.

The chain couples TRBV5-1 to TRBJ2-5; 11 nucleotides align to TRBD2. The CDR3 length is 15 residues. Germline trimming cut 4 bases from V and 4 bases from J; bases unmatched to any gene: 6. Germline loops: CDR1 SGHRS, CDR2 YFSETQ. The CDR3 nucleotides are TGCGCCAGCAGCATAGCGGGGGGGCCAGTAGAGACCCAGTACTTC. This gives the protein CASSIAGGPVETQYF.

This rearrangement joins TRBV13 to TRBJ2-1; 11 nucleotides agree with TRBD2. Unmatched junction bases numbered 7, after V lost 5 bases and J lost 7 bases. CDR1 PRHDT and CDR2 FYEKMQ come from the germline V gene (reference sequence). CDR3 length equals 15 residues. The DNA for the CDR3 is TGTGCCAGCAGCCCAGGACTAGCGGGCTTTAATGAGCAGTTCTTC. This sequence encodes CASSPGLAGFNEQFF.

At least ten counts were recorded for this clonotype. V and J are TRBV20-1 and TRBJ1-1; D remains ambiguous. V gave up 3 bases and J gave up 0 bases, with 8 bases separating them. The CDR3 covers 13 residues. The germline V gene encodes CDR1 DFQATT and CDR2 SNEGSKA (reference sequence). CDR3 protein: CSASHPMNTEAFF. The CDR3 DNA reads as TGCAGTGCTAGCCACCCTATGAACACTGAAGCTTTCTTT.

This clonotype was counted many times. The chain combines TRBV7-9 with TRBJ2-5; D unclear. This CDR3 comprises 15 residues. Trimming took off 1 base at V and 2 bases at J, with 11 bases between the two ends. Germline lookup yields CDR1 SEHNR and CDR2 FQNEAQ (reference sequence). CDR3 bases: TGTGCCAGCAGCTTAGTCTCACGGCAGCAAGAGACCCAGTACTTC. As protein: CASSLVSRQQETQYF.

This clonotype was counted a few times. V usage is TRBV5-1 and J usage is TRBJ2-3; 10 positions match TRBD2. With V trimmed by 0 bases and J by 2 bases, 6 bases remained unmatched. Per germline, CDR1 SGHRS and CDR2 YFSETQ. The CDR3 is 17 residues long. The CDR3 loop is CASSLGASGGITDTQYF. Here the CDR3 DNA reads TGCGCCAGCAGCTTGGGGGCTAGCGGGGGAATCACAGATACGCAGTATTTT.

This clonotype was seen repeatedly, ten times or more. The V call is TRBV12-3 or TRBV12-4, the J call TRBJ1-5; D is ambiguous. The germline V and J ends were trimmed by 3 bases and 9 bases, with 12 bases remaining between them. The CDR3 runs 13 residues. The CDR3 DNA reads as TGTGCCAGCAGTTTCGGCAGTGCCGGGCCCCAGCATTTT. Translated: CASSFGSAGPQHF.

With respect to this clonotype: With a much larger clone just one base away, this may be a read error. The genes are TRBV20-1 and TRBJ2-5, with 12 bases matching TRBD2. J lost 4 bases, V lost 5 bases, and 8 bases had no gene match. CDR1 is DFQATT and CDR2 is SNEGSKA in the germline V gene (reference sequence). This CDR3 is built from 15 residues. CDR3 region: CSAGKLAGGLETQYF. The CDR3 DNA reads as TGCAGTGCTGGGAAACTAGCGGGAGGATTAGAGACCCAGTACTTC.

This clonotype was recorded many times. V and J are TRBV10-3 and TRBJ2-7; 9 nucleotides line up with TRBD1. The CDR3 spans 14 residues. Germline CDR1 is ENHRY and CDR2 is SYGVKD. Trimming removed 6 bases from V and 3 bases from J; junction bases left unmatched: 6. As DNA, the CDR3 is TGTGCCATCAGCTCACAGGGGGCAGACTACGAGCAGTACTTC. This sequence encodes CAISSQGADYEQYF.

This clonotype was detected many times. The CDR3 nucleotides are TGCAGTGCTAGATGGACTAGCGGGAGTGGGTACAATGAGCAGTTCTTC. Protein sequence: CSARWTSGSGYNEQFF. The chain uses TRBV20-1 and TRBJ2-1; TRBD2 agrees at 13 bases. The CDR3 loop spans 16 amino acids. Germline CDR1 DFQATT, CDR2 SNEGSKA (reference sequence). Trimming at V came to 2 bases and at J to 4 bases, leaving 5 bases not matched to a gene.

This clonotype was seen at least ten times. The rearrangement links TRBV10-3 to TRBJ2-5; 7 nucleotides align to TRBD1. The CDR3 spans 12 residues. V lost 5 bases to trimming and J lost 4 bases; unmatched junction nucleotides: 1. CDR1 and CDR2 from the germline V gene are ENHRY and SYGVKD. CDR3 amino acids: CAISSGGETQYF. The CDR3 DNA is TGTGCCATCAGTTCAGGGGGAGAGACCCAGTACTTC.